These T cell receptor beta chains were read from a single sample in a study of T cell responses to AZD1222 COVID-19 vaccine. Clones were sequenced by immunoSEQ multiplex PCR, and TCRdb holds only the in-frame ones, with some missing. The sample shows some 150,000 clones, 88% of them seen only once. Sequencing was performed on peripheral blood, taken 28 days after the second dose of the MenACWY control vaccine. The receptors come from an adult who received the MenACWY meningococcal vaccine as a control. CDR3s include the opening cysteine and the closing phenylalanine or tryptophan. The D gene is left open where the match is weak. The listing skips clone size in some rows; elsewhere it reads once, few, many or a size class.

v_gene: TRBV29-1; j_gene: TRBJ2-7; abundance: -; d_gene: TRBD1; CDR3aa: CSVEWWDRGNEQYF; CDR3nt: TGCAGCGTTGAATGGTGGGACAGGGGTAACGAGCAGTACTTC
v_gene: TRBV12-3/TRBV12-4; j_gene: TRBJ1-1; abundance: -; d_gene: -; CDR3aa: CASSFSGSEAFF; CDR3nt: TGTGCCAGCAGTTTCTCAGGGAGTGAGGCTTTCTTT
v_gene: TRBV30; j_gene: TRBJ2-7; abundance: -; d_gene: -; CDR3aa: CAWIQEGEQYF; CDR3nt: TGTGCCTGGATCCAGGAGGGGGAGCAGTACTTC
v_gene: TRBV19; j_gene: TRBJ1-1; abundance: -; d_gene: -; CDR3aa: CASSIRGGDTEAFF; CDR3nt: TGTGCCAGTAGTATACGCGGAGGGGACACTGAAGCTTTCTTT
v_gene: TRBV20-1; j_gene: TRBJ1-2; abundance: few; d_gene: -; CDR3aa: CRSRKGYGYTF; CDR3nt: TGCAGGTCGAGAAAGGGCTATGGCTACACCTTC
v_gene: TRBV12-5; j_gene: TRBJ2-2; abundance: few; d_gene: -; CDR3aa: CASGLVVASTGELFF; CDR3nt: TGTGCTAGTGGTTTGGTAGTGGCGTCCACCGGGGAGCTGTTTTTT
v_gene: TRBV5-5; j_gene: TRBJ2-5; abundance: once; d_gene: -; CDR3aa: CASSLEGEAAQYF; CDR3nt: TGTGCCAGCAGCTTAGAGGGGGAGGCGGCCCAGTACTTC
v_gene: TRBV19; j_gene: TRBJ1-3; abundance: -; d_gene: -; CDR3aa: CASSQGAGNTIYF; CDR3nt: TGTGCCAGTAGCCAGGGTGCTGGAAACACCATATATTTT
v_gene: TRBV5-1; j_gene: TRBJ2-7; abundance: -; d_gene: TRBD1; CDR3aa: CASSSGQGRIYEQYF; CDR3nt: TGCGCCAGCAGCTCCGGACAGGGGAGAATCTACGAGCAGTACTTC
v_gene: TRBV9; j_gene: TRBJ2-1; abundance: -; d_gene: -; CDR3aa: CASSGTVLGSSYNEQFF; CDR3nt: TGTGCCAGCAGCGGAACAGTACTTGGGAGCTCCTACAATGAGCAGTTCTTC
v_gene: TRBV13; j_gene: TRBJ1-6; abundance: -; d_gene: -; CDR3aa: CASSLRQASSYNSPLHF; CDR3nt: TGTGCCAGCAGCCTGAGACAGGCGAGCTCCTATAATTCACCCCTCCACTTT
v_gene: TRBV4-1; j_gene: TRBJ2-7; abundance: -; d_gene: -; CDR3aa: CASSHPGQRSSYEQYF; CDR3nt: TGCGCCAGCAGCCACCCGGGCCAGCGGAGCTCCTACGAGCAGTACTTC
v_gene: TRBV6-5; j_gene: TRBJ1-4; abundance: once; d_gene: TRBD1; CDR3aa: CASRDRGLSNEKLFF; CDR3nt: TGTGCCAGCAGGGACAGGGGGCTGTCTAATGAAAAACTGTTTTTT
v_gene: TRBV30; j_gene: TRBJ1-2; abundance: -; d_gene: -; CDR3aa: CAWTGQTYDYGYTF; CDR3nt: TGTGCCTGGACCGGACAGACGTACGACTATGGCTACACCTTC
v_gene: TRBV10-3; j_gene: TRBJ2-1; abundance: -; d_gene: TRBD2; CDR3aa: CAISPSGTQYNEQFF; CDR3nt: TGTGCCATCAGTCCTAGCGGGACTCAGTACAATGAGCAGTTCTTC
v_gene: TRBV6-5; j_gene: TRBJ1-2; abundance: -; d_gene: -; CDR3aa: CASSYSTRSPYGYTF; CDR3nt: TGTGCCAGCAGTTACTCGACCAGGAGCCCCTATGGCTACACCTTC
v_gene: TRBV3-1/TRBV3-2; j_gene: TRBJ1-1; abundance: -; d_gene: TRBD1; CDR3aa: CASSQTGTGLNTEAFF; CDR3nt: TGTGCCAGCAGCCAAACCGGGACAGGTTTGAACACTGAAGCTTTCTTT